The 25 T cell receptor beta chains in this list originate from one sample, sequenced in a study of early T cells in non-severe SARS-CoV-2 infection. TCRdb used MiXCR to reprocess the 5' RACE reads, holding one entry per CDR3 protein. The data contain more than 65,000 distinct CDR3 sequences, around 13% of them seen just once; the ten biggest clones take up approximately 1.3%. Sequencing was carried out using whole blood. These receptors came from an adult who was a healthcare worker with PCR-confirmed SARS-CoV-2 infection or an uninfected control (not recorded which).

The V call is TRBV3-1, the J call TRBJ1-1, with a weak D call TRBD1 (6 bases). CDR3 length equals 13 residues. V lost 2 bases and J 6 bases, leaving 10 bases between the germline ends. Germline CDR1 and CDR2: LGHDT and YNNKEL (reference sequence). Written as DNA, the CDR3 is TGTGCCAGCAGCCAATACAGGGTGTCTGAAGCTTTCTTT. Amino acids: CASSQYRVSEAFF.

This clonotype was counted many times. The chain carries TRBV19 and TRBJ1-2; D may be TRBD1 (5 bases). Germline CDR1 LNHDA, CDR2 SQIVND (reference sequence). The CDR3 totals 10 residues. Trimming removed 8 bases from V and 6 bases from J, with 7 bases in between. The CDR3: CASWGNGYTF. The CDR3 nucleotides are TGTGCCAGTTGGGGGAATGGCTACACCTTC.

The chain recombines TRBV10-3 with TRBJ2-5; 7 positions match TRBD1. The CDR3 extends over 15 amino acids. In germline, CDR1 is ENHRY, CDR2 SYGVKD. V shed 0 bases and J 5 bases; nucleotides not matched to a gene: 6. The CDR3 sequence: CAISESTGRRETQYF. The CDR3 DNA sequence: TGTGCCATCAGTGAGTCGACAGGGCGCCGGGAGACCCAGTACTTC.

Ten or more counts support this clonotype. The chain carries TRBV18 and TRBJ2-1, with D possibly TRBD2 on 5 matching bases. CDR3 length equals 13 residues. Trimming shortened V by 2 bases and J by 10 bases, and 12 bases separated the two germline ends. CDR1 is KGHSH, CDR2 LQKENI, per germline. In DNA, the CDR3 is TGTGCCAGCTCACCAGGACTGGCAAGGGAGCAGTTCTTC. Protein: CASSPGLAREQFF.

In this sample, this clonotype turned up many times. The chain uses TRBV2 and TRBJ1-5; D gene unclear. This CDR3 is built from 13 residues. Trimming took off 6 bases at V and 4 bases at J, with 10 bases between the two ends. Per the germline V gene, CDR1 is SNHLY and CDR2 is FYNNEI. The CDR3 region is CASSSMWNQPQHF. CDR3 coding DNA: TGTGCCAGCAGCAGCATGTGGAATCAGCCCCAGCATTTT. The full variable domain, with the rest looked up from reference TRBV2 and TRBJ1-5, is EPEVTQTPSHQVTQMGQEVILRCVPISNHLYFYWYRQILGQKVEFLVSFYNNEISEKSEIFDDQFSVERPDGSNFTLKIRSTKLEDSAMYFCASSSMWNQPQHFGDGTRLSIL.

This clonotype was detected ten times or more. Written as DNA, the CDR3 is TGCAGTGCTAATGAGGGCCTGGGGAACACTGAAGCTTTCTTT. It yields the protein CSANEGLGNTEAFF. V is TRBV20-1 and J is TRBJ1-1; D is unclear. Trimming took off 4 bases at V and 1 base at J, with 13 bases between the two ends. Germline V lookup: CDR1 DFQATT, CDR2 SNEGSKA (reference sequence). The CDR3 has 14 amino acids.

The chain is built from TRBV7-8 and TRBJ2-1; 8 nucleotides match TRBD2. The V gene end was trimmed by 3 bases and the J gene end by 5 bases; junction bases not matched to a gene: 6. The CDR3 runs to 15 residues. The germline V gene has CDR1 SGHVS and CDR2 FQNEAQ. CDR3 residues: CASSFWLAGDNEQFF. The CDR3 nucleotides are TGTGCCAGCAGCTTTTGGCTAGCGGGTGACAATGAGCAGTTCTTC.

The chain combines TRBV27 with TRBJ2-7, with D unresolved. CDR3 length: 13 residues. Germline V gene data show CDR1 as MNHEY and CDR2 as SMNVEV (reference sequence). V lost 2 bases to trimming and J lost 4 bases, with 9 bases between them. DNA for the CDR3: TGTGCCAGCAGTTTAGCTCCCCGGTACGAGCAGTACTTC. Residues: CASSLAPRYEQYF.

This clonotype was detected only a few times. J is TRBJ2-1 and V is TRBV6-6; a weak D match, TRBD1 (5 bases). V was trimmed by 0 bases and J by 5 bases, leaving 11 bases between them. This CDR3 comprises 15 residues. Looked up from germline, CDR1 is MNHNY and CDR2 is SVGAGI (reference sequence). The CDR3 reads CASSYSRQGHNEQFF. The DNA of the CDR3 is TGTGCCAGCAGTTACTCGAGGCAGGGCCACAATGAGCAGTTCTTC.

In its sample, this clonotype was seen a few times. The chain recombines TRBV6-4 with TRBJ2-3; D might be TRBD1 (5 bases). Looked up from germline, CDR1 is MRHNA and CDR2 is SNTAGT. The CDR3 has 13 amino acids. The V and J ends lost 6 bases and 2 bases respectively, with 9 bases between them. This chain's CDR3 is CASRLTATDTQYF. CDR3 DNA: TGTGCCAGCAGACTGACAGCCACAGATACGCAGTATTTT.

Only a few counts were recorded for this clonotype. This chain links TRBV12-3 or TRBV12-4 with TRBJ1-2, with 7 bases matching TRBD1. Germline trimming cut 7 bases from V and 2 bases from J; bases unmatched to any gene: 10. This CDR3 comprises 15 residues. The CDR3 nucleotides are TGTGCCAGCACCTATACTCAGACAGGGAACTATGGCTACACCTTC. It codes for CASTYTQTGNYGYTF.

This chain links TRBV29-1 with TRBJ2-1, with 8 positions matching TRBD2. The junction had 8 bases not matched to a gene; V was cut back by 7 bases and J by 0 bases. The CDR3 loop spans 15 amino acids. Per the germline V gene, CDR1 is SQVTM and CDR2 is ANQGSEA. The CDR3 sequence is CSAGTSGSSYNEQFF. CDR3 nucleotide sequence: TGCAGCGCAGGAACTAGCGGAAGCTCCTACAATGAGCAGTTCTTC.

This clonotype was detected ten times or more. The chain is built from TRBV6-5 and TRBJ1-2; D ambiguous. This CDR3 is built from 15 residues. V was shortened by 0 bases and J by 0 bases, with 8 bases between the two germline ends. Per germline, CDR1 MNHEY and CDR2 SVGAGI. CDR3 nucleotide sequence: TGTGCCAGCAGTTACTCCAGGTCGGCTAACTATGGCTACACCTTC. It yields the protein CASSYSRSANYGYTF.

This clonotype has only a few counts. The rearrangement uses TRBV6-6 and TRBJ2-5; possibly TRBD2 for D (5 bases). Germline lookup yields CDR1 MNHNY and CDR2 SVGAGI (reference sequence). The ends were cut back, 7 bases at V and 2 bases at J, with 11 bases in the middle. The CDR3 extends over 13 amino acids. The CDR3 DNA reads as TGTGCCAGCAACTTCCGGGGACAAGAGACCCAGTACTTC. Amino acids: CASNFRGQETQYF.

In its sample, this clonotype was seen a few times. The V and J genes are TRBV7-2 and TRBJ2-3; no firm D call. The CDR3 consists of 12 residues. CDR1 and CDR2 (germline): SGHTA, FQGNSA. The ends were cut back, 3 bases at V and 2 bases at J, with 3 bases in the middle. CDR3 sequence (DNA): TGTGCCAGCAGCTTCGACACAGATACGCAGTATTTT. Translating it yields CASSFDTDTQYF.

The rearrangement joins TRBV11-2 to TRBJ1-4; no firm D call. The germline V and J ends were trimmed by 2 bases and 0 bases, with 10 bases remaining between them. The CDR3 has 16 amino acids. Germline assignment: CDR1 SGHAT and CDR2 FQNNGV. Written as DNA, the CDR3 is TGTGCCAGCAGCTTACAGATACAAGCAACTAATGAAAAACTGTTTTTT. This translates into CASSLQIQATNEKLFF. Together with reference TRBV11-2 and TRBJ1-4, the CDR3 gives the full variable domain: EAGVAQSPRYKIIEKRQSVAFWCNPISGHATLYWYQQILGQGPKLLIQFQNNGVVDDSQLPKDRFSAERLKGVDSTLKIQPAKLEDSAVYLCASSLQIQATNEKLFFGSGTQLSVL.

In this sample, this clonotype turned up many times. At one end the junction does not follow the germline gene, possibly because of a read error. The rearrangement uses TRBV7-7 and TRBJ2-5; 8 nucleotides line up with TRBD1. From germline, CDR1 is SSHAT and CDR2 FNYEAQ (reference sequence). The CDR3 has 14 residues. CDR3 nucleotides: TGTGCTAGCAGCCAAGGACAGGGAAAAGAGACCCAGTACTTC. It yields the protein CASSQGQGKETQYF.

This clonotype was recorded only once. A much more abundant neighbour one base away suggests this may be a read error. The chain employs TRBV12-3 or TRBV12-4 and TRBJ2-1, with D possibly being TRBD1 or TRBD2 (5 bases each). The CDR3 spans 14 residues. The V end was cut by 6 bases, the J end by 2 bases, with 11 bases between. In DNA, the CDR3 is TGTGCCAGCAGCCCCGGGACGACCTACAATGAGCAGTTCTTC. Its protein is CASSPGTTYNEQFF.

In this sample, this clonotype turned up many times. This chain connects TRBV2 to TRBJ2-7, with D possibly matching TRBD1 (6 bases). V was shortened by 5 bases and J by 2 bases, with 10 bases between the two germline ends. The germline V gene encodes CDR1 SNHLY and CDR2 FYNNEI. The CDR3 extends over 13 amino acids. This CDR3 reads CASSQGPAYEQYF. CDR3 nucleotides: TGTGCCAGCAGTCAGGGGCCCGCCTACGAGCAGTACTTC.

The chain is built from TRBV6-1 and TRBJ1-6; TRBD1 agrees at 10 bases. Trimming at V came to 4 bases and at J to 8 bases, leaving 5 bases not matched to a gene. The germline V gene encodes CDR1 MNHNS and CDR2 SASEGT. The length of the CDR3 is 15 residues. Here the CDR3 DNA reads TGTGCCAGCAGTGGAGGGACAGGGGAGGATTCACCCCTCCACTTT. Translating gives CASSGGTGEDSPLHF.

This clonotype was recorded at least ten times. The chain recombines TRBV6-5 with TRBJ1-6; D is uncertain. The germline V and J ends were trimmed by 8 bases and 7 bases, with 12 bases remaining between them. CDR3 length: 13 residues. Germline CDR1 is MNHEY and CDR2 is SVGAGI. The DNA of the CDR3 is TGTGCCAGCGGCCGGACGACGAATTCACCCCTCCACTTT. This translates into CASGRTTNSPLHF.

This clonotype was detected many times. The V and J genes are TRBV20-1 and TRBJ1-2, with 9 bases fitting TRBD1. The CDR3 covers 14 residues. CDR1 DFQATT and CDR2 SNEGSKA come from the germline V gene (reference sequence). V shed 6 bases, J shed 0 bases, and the junction held 5 bases outside the gene matches. The CDR3 DNA reads TGCAGTGCCAGCAACAGGGGGCCTAACTATGGCTACACCTTC. The encoded protein is CSASNRGPNYGYTF.

The chain carries TRBV12-3 or TRBV12-4 and TRBJ2-7; D ambiguous. V dropped 3 bases and J dropped 5 bases, with 8 bases sitting between them. This CDR3 is built from 12 residues. CDR3 sequence: CASSFAPNEQYF. The CDR3 region has the DNA TGTGCCAGCAGTTTTGCCCCCAACGAGCAGTACTTC.

This clonotype was observed at least ten times. The gene calls are TRBV24-1 and TRBJ2-1; the D call may be TRBD1 or TRBD2 (6 bases each). The CDR3 has 17 residues. The V end was cut by 6 bases, the J end by 7 bases, with 24 bases between. In germline, CDR1 is KGHDR, CDR2 SFDVKD. In nucleotides, the CDR3 is TGTGCCACCAGTCCCCGGGCGGGGACCCTAGGGGGGAATGAGCAGTTCTTC. Translating gives CATSPRAGTLGGNEQFF.

This clonotype was seen repeatedly, ten times or more. V usage is TRBV2 and J usage is TRBJ1-5, with 8 bases aligning to TRBD1. The CDR3 sequence is 14 residues long. Germline CDR1 and CDR2: SNHLY and FYNNEI. The V gene end was trimmed by 6 bases and the J gene end by 3 bases; junction bases not matched to a gene: 4. This CDR3 reads CASRPTGVNQPQHF. In nucleotides, the CDR3 is TGTGCCAGCAGGCCGACAGGGGTCAATCAGCCCCAGCATTTT.